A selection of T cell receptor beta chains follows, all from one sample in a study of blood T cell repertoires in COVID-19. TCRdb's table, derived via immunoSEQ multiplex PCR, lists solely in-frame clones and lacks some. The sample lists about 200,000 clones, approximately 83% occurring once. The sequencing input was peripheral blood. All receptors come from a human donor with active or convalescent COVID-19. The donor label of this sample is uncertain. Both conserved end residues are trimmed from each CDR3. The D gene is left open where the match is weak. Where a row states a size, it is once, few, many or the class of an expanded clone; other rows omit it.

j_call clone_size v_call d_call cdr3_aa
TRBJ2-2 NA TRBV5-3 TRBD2 ARSRISGGSAGELF
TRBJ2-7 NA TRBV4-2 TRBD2 ASSQDASGNYEQY
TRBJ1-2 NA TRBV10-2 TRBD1 ASSPGTGGFGYT
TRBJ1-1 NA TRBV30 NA AWKIGLTTEAF
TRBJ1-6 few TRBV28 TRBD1 ASTPGTGGRYSPLH
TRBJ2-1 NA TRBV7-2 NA ASSLWFPQGGRVHNEQF
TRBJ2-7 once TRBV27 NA ASAHIPSGGLYSYEQY
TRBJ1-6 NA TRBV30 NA AWSPRQVSNSPLH
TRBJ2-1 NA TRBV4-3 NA ASSQDLGSSYNEQF
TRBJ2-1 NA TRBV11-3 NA ASREGAEFHEQF
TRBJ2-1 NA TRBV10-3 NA AITRDTYNEQF
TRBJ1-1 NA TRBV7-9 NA ASSPQMVNTEAF
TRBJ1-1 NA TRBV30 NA AWSSGASPYTEAF
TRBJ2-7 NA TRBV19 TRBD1 ASSPTGGILTSVYEQY
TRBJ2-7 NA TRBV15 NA ATSTRNNEQY
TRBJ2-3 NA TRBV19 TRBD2 ASSMVITSGFTDTQY
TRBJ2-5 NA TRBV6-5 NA ASSRPISGQETQY
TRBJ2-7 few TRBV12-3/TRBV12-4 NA ASSVQGYEQY
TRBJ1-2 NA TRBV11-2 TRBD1 ASSLSDRVYGYT
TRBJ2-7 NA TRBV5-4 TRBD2 ASSSGLAGSYEQY
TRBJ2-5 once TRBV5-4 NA ASSSVGQVD
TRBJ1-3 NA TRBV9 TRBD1 ASSLGQVQNTIY
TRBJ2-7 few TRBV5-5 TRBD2 ASSLGLAATYEQY
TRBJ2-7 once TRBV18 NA ASSPGNYEQY
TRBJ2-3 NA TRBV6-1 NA ASSEVRGGALYTDTQY
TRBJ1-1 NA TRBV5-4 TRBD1 ASSLRQGKIEAF
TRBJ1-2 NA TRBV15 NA ATSRAPGGGYT
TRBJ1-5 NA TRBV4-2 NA ASSQAPGEYQPQH
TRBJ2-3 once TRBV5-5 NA ASSLVRLSDSTDTQY
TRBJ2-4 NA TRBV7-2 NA ASSGGRVAKNIQY
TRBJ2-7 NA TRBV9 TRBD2 ASSLRAGGDSEQY
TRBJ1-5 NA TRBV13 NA ASSLGQGRPYQPQH
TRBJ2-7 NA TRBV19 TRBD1 ASRPGTGVPYEQY
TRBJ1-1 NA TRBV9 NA ASSTLTGENTEAF
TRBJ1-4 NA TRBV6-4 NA ASTENRREEKLF
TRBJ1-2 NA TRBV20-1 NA SASQGNLNYGYT
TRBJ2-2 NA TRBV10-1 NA ASSVRLGGELF
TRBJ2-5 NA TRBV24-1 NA ATARDTQETQY
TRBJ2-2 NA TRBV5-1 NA ASSLAGASSGELF